This record covers a single T cell receptor (beta chain). As yet, its antigen is unknown. This sequence may be a read error, since a much larger clone differs from it by one base. Multiplex PCR amplified the TCR beta CDR3 region. Its first round ran for roughly 9 cycles with 32 V and 13 J primers. TCRdb independently ran MiXCR on the multiplex PCR reads; one entry per CDR3 protein. The sample contains roughly 10,000 distinct CDR3 sequences, more than 25% of which appear only once. The data belong to a study of immune heterogeneity within non-small cell lung tumors. Study overall: In total, the tumors were 4 squamous cell carcinomas, approximately ten non-squamous carcinomas and 1 not otherwise specified.

With around 0.6 ug used per sample, the template was genomic DNA from bulk tumor. Surgeons took several biopsies per primary tumor, spaced far apart, during surgery. These patients got curative surgery after being newly diagnosed with untreated non-small cell lung cancer. The CDR3 extends over 14 amino acids. Broader study findings: Identical dominant CDR3 beta clonotypes spanned tumor sites within a patient, beside site-unique high-frequency clones. Local T-cell clonality and local tumor mutational burden correlated moderately but significantly (R about 0.34).

This receptor was obtained from a woman aged 45 to 65 with non-small cell lung cancer. The chain employs TRBV12-3 or TRBV12-4 and TRBJ1-2; a weak D match, TRBD1 (5 bases). Specimen: lung tumor tissue. CDR3 DNA sequence: TGTGCCAGCAGTTCCGGGACGGCGAAATACGGCTACGCCTTC. It specifies CASSSGTAKYGYAF.